The clone carrying this T cell receptor beta chain was detected ten times or more. The data were obtained in a study of CD8 T cells in ankylosing spondylitis. TCRdb recomputed calls from the 5' RACE reads with MiXCR, one row per CDR3 protein. The data contain 10,000 to 15,000 distinct CDR3 sequences, approximately 2.5% of them singletons. The sequence was collected from a male donor with ankylosing spondylitis or in good health (not recorded which). The sample consisted of blood, either unsorted or a sorted T cell fraction (not recorded which).

CDR3 sequence reads: CASSGPRGPTDTQYF. CDR3 nucleotides: TGTGCCAGCAGCGGCCCGCGGGGGCCCACAGATACGCAGTATTTT. The V gene is TRBV9, the J gene TRBJ2-3; D may be TRBD2 (7 bases). This CDR3 has 15 amino acids. Germline V gene data show CDR1 as SGDLS and CDR2 as YYNGEE. V gave up 3 bases and J gave up 2 bases, with 13 bases separating them.